This TCR beta chain was retrieved from a study of Ad26.COV2.S vaccination and SARS-CoV-2 variants. Study in general: In the COV1001 trial, the donor was in the Ad26.COV2.S arm.

Some clones are missing from TCRdb's copy, which holds only in-frame ones; the method was immunoSEQ multiplex PCR. The repertoire holds 380,000 or so clones, with less than 90% as singletons. Treatment indicated: approximately 18 received Ad26.COV2.S at low or high dose, single or two shots; 5 received placebo; per-sample allocation not given. It was on day 63 after the first vaccine or placebo injection that samples were taken. The donor's status was that of an adult aged 18-55 years in Boston. Vaccination used an Ad26 vector expressing Wuhan-strain SARS-CoV-2 spike. The CDR3 loop spans 14 amino acids. The germline V gene has CDR1 WSHSY and CDR2 SAAADI. The V gene lost 7 bases and the J gene lost 3 bases, with 13 bases spanning the gap.

The source of this sequence is a person aged 18-60 years who received the Ad26.COV2.S COVID-19 vaccine or a placebo. The chain is built from TRBV10-2 and TRBJ1-5; D possibly corresponds to TRBD1 (6 bases). The sequenced sample was peripheral blood, obtained in a trial of Ad26.COV2.S vaccine versus placebo. The chain's CDR3 is CASKDSLDNQPQHF. For the CDR3, the DNA is TGCGCCAGCAAGGACAGTTTGGACAATCAGCCCCAGCATTTT.